One TCR beta chain is described in this entry. Its cognate antigen is unknown. DNA and RNA were both co-extracted from approximately 20-30 mg of bulk tissue that had not been sorted. Primary liver carcinoma, confirmed by histopathology, was surgically resected. From around 0.5 ug of total RNA, TCR beta-specific cDNA was reverse-transcribed using a constant-region primer. Three-round nested multiplex PCR performed with slightly modified ARM-PCR produced the TCR beta libraries. The first two PCR rounds used TRBV1-TRBV30 forward primers with a C-beta reverse primer, 9 to 10 cycles each. TCRdb re-called the multiplex PCR reads with MiXCR, one entry per CDR3 protein. The table includes 75,000 to 80,000 distinct CDR3 sequences, 69% detected once. The sample belongs to a study of tumor-infiltrating lymphocytes in primary liver carcinoma. Study in general: Tumors were staged T1-T3 N0M0 and measured roughly 4 to 11 cm across.

Study conclusions and caveats: Less overlap was seen in tumor-adjacent and tumor-blood pairs than in tumor region pairs. Tumors and blood were compared for top-250-clone fraction, and tumors had the significantly higher value (p = 0.039).

Germline V gene data show CDR1 as SGHNT and CDR2 as YYREEE (reference sequence). The CDR3 runs 17 residues. The ends lost 6 bases at V and 9 bases at J; junction bases unmatched: 21. The V gene is TRBV5-4, the J gene TRBJ2-1; TRBD1 matches at 7 bases. Specimen: tumor-adjacent normal liver tissue. The TCR originated in a man aged 35 to 55 with primary liver carcinoma and hepatitis B virus infection. For the CDR3, the DNA is TGTGCCAGCACCCCCGACATCGGGACAGAAGGATATGGTGAGCAGTTCTTC. This sequence encodes CASTPDIGTEGYGEQFF.